The present T cell receptor (beta chain) was sequenced within a study of T cell responses to AZD1222 COVID-19 vaccine. Study conclusions and caveats: Regions 160-218 and 743-854 dominated among vaccine-associated CD4 TCRs spanning spike. Sampled repertoires all dated from after the peak T cell response. Only a handful of AZD1222 recipients were seropositive at baseline. Clonal diversity may have been underestimated, and the donors were mostly white British, with more females than males.

This table comes from immunoSEQ multiplex PCR, and its TCRdb copy is limited to in-frame clones, with some not included. The sample holds approximately 50,000 clones, approximately 80% seen once. Concerning this clone itself: Its antigen is unidentified.

V shed 8 bases, J shed 0 bases, and the junction held 4 bases outside the gene matches. Germline values: CDR1 KGHSH, CDR2 LQKENI. The CDR3 spans 14 residues. This specimen was peripheral blood, taken 28 days after the second AZD1222 dose. The rearrangement uses TRBV18 and TRBJ2-3, with 8 bases lining up with TRBD2. The TCR originated in an adult who received the AZD1222 COVID-19 vaccine. Here the CDR3 reads CASKRGGSTDTQYF. As DNA, the CDR3 is TGTGCCAGCAAACGGGGGGGGAGCACAGATACGCAGTATTTT.